The 25 T cell receptor beta chains listed next were all sequenced from one sample in a study of T cells in Graves' hyperthyroidism and ophthalmopathy. TCR beta CDR3 regions were amplified from RNA transcripts. With the HTBI primer set, the TCR CDR3 went through a first round of RT-PCR. TCRdb re-analysed the multiplex PCR reads in MiXCR, keeping a single row per CDR3 protein. Of 500,000 to 800,000 distinct CDR3 sequences in the sample, 45% were seen once. The sample comprised peripheral blood or thyroid tissue (not recorded which). Every receptor here comes from an adult man with Graves' disease, either hyperthyroidism or ophthalmopathy (not recorded which).

This clonotype has a single count. The genes are TRBV10-3 and TRBJ2-2; possibly TRBD1 for D (5 bases). With 4 bases removed from V and 8 bases from J, the gap between germline ends came to 8 bases. The CDR3 runs 12 residues. Germline CDR1 is ENHRY and CDR2 is SYGVKD. The CDR3, as DNA: TGTGCCATCAGTGGGCGGACAGGGGAGCTGTTTTTT. Translated, it gives CAISGRTGELFF.

This clonotype was counted ten times or more. J is TRBJ2-5 and V is TRBV7-8, with a possible D match to TRBD2 (7 bases). The CDR3 consists of 16 residues. CDR1 and CDR2 from the germline V gene are SGHVS and FQNEAQ. Deletions cut 5 bases from V and 4 bases from J, with 20 bases between. CDR3 sequence (DNA): TGTGCCAGCAGCCCCTGGGGGGGGCAGGACGGAGAGACCCAGTACTTC. Amino acids: CASSPWGGQDGETQYF.

The chain is built from TRBV10-3 and TRBJ1-4; D possibly corresponds to TRBD1 (5 bases). V gave up 4 bases and J gave up 2 bases, with 11 bases separating them. The CDR3 covers 15 residues. Germline lookup yields CDR1 ENHRY and CDR2 SYGVKD. The CDR3 reads CAISASGTTNEKLFF. For the CDR3, the DNA is TGTGCCATCAGTGCTTCGGGGACTACTAATGAAAAACTGTTTTTT.

This clonotype has at least ten counts. The chain employs TRBV29-1 and TRBJ1-2; possible D gene TRBD1, 5 bases. Trimming took 7 bases from V and 3 from J, leaving 15 bases between them. The germline V gene encodes CDR1 SQVTM and CDR2 ANQGSEA. The CDR3 spans 13 residues. CDR3 bases: TGCAGCGCCCACGAGGGGTTGGACTATGGCTACACCTTC. This sequence encodes CSAHEGLDYGYTF.

This clonotype showed up many times. The rearrangement links TRBV7-2 to TRBJ1-5, with D hard to call. With 2 bases removed from V and 3 bases from J, the gap between germline ends came to 14 bases. From germline, CDR1 is SGHTA and CDR2 FQGNSA. The CDR3 spans 16 residues. The CDR3 coding sequence is TGTGCCAGCAGCTTATTAAATCCCGGCTCCAATCAGCCCCAGCATTTT. Amino acid sequence: CASSLLNPGSNQPQHF.

This clonotype occurred a few times. This sequence joins TRBV20-1 and TRBJ1-5; 12 nucleotides align to TRBD1. Per the germline V gene, CDR1 is DFQATT and CDR2 is SNEGSKA (reference sequence). The V and J ends lost 6 bases and 7 bases, in that order; junction bases with no gene match: 7. The CDR3 is 14 amino acids. CDR3 region: CSAGTGGAGQPQHF. The DNA for the CDR3 is TGCAGTGCGGGGACAGGGGGCGCAGGGCAGCCCCAGCATTTT.

This clonotype was counted between two and nine times. V and J are TRBV3-1 and TRBJ1-5; D is unresolved. V was cut by 3 bases and J by 3 bases, with 6 bases left in between. CDR1 is LGHDT, CDR2 YNNKEL, per germline (reference sequence). CDR3 size: 13 residues. CDR3 coding DNA: TGTGCCAGCAGCCATTCGCACAATCAGCCCCAGCATTTT. Translation gives CASSHSHNQPQHF.

The chain is built from TRBV6-6 and TRBJ2-2; 8 bases align to TRBD1. CDR3 length: 15 residues. Germline CDR1 reads MNHNY; CDR2 reads SVGAGI (reference sequence). V was pared by 6 bases and J by 1 base, with 4 bases of the junction left unmatched. CDR3 DNA: TGTGCCAGCAGAAACAGGGGGGTGAACACCGGGGAGCTGTTTTTT. Translation: CASRNRGVNTGELFF.

On this clonotype: A much larger clone sits a single nucleotide away, making a read error possible. V and J are TRBV2 and TRBJ1-2, with 10 nucleotides matching TRBD1. In germline, CDR1 is SNHLY, CDR2 FYNNEI. Unmatched junction bases numbered 3, after V lost 10 bases and J lost 1 base. CDR3 size: 13 residues. The CDR3 DNA reads TGTGCCAAAGGGACAGGGGATAACTATGGCTACACCTTC. Translating gives CAKGTGDNYGYTF. The full variable domain, completed using reference TRBV2 and TRBJ1-2, is EPEVTQTPSHQVTQMGQEVILRCVPISNHLYFYWYRQILGQKVEFLVSFYNNEISEKSEIFDDQFSVERPDGSNFTLKIRSTKLEDSAMYFCAKGTGDNYGYTFGSGTRLTVV.

This clonotype was counted a few times. The genes are TRBV20-1 and TRBJ2-5; D is unclear. The V end lost 1 base, the J end lost 2 bases, and 17 bases lay between the germline ends. Germline V lookup: CDR1 DFQATT, CDR2 SNEGSKA (reference sequence). CDR3 length: 16 amino acids. The CDR3 DNA sequence: TGCAGTGCTAGAGGAGCTAGGGCTAGTGAACAAGAGACCCAGTACTTC. The encoded protein is CSARGARASEQETQYF.

This clonotype was detected a few times. The J gene is TRBJ2-7, the V gene TRBV19; D is possibly TRBD1 or TRBD2 (5 bases each). Trimming pared 5 bases from V and 0 bases from J, leaving 17 bases between. The CDR3 is 16 amino acids. CDR1 and CDR2 from the germline V gene are LNHDA and SQIVND (reference sequence). The DNA for the CDR3 is TGTGCCAGTAGTCCGAAGGGGACCGGTAGCTCCTACGAGCAGTACTTC. Its translation: CASSPKGTGSSYEQYF. Full variable domain (rest looked up from reference TRBV19 and TRBJ2-7): DGGITQSPKYLFRKEGQNVTLSCEQNLNHDAMYWYRQDPGQGLRLIYYSQIVNDFQKGDIAEGYSVSREKKESFPLTVTSAQKNPTAFYLCASSPKGTGSSYEQYFGPGTRLTVT.

This clonotype has only a few counts. J is TRBJ1-2 and V is TRBV7-9, with 11 bases lining up with TRBD1. This CDR3 spans 16 amino acids. J was trimmed by 4 bases and V by 5 bases; bases with no gene match: 9. Germline V CDR1 and CDR2: SEHNR, FQNEAQ (reference sequence). The CDR3 DNA is TGTGCCAGCAGCGAACCGGACAGGGGGCCACCCTATGGCTACACCTTC. It codes for CASSEPDRGPPYGYTF.

This clonotype has ten or more counts. The chain links TRBV24-1 to TRBJ2-5, with 7 bases identical to TRBD1. The CDR3 has 14 amino acids. Per the germline V gene, CDR1 is KGHDR and CDR2 is SFDVKD. Trimming removed 6 bases from V and 0 bases from J; junction bases left unmatched: 3. In DNA form, the CDR3 reads TGTGCCACCAGTAAGGGGGCGGACCAAGAGACCCAGTACTTC. Amino acids: CATSKGADQETQYF.

In this sample, this clonotype turned up a few times. The chain links TRBV7-9 to TRBJ1-1; 9 positions match TRBD1. The CDR3 totals 14 residues. Losses at the gene ends were 5 bases for V and 6 bases for J; bases not matched to a gene: 7. The germline CDR1 and CDR2 sequences are SEHNR and FQNEAQ (reference sequence). The CDR3 nucleotides are TGTGCCAGCAGCGTGGACAGGGGTAATCCTGAAGCTTTCTTT. This codes for CASSVDRGNPEAFF.

This clonotype has at least ten counts. V is TRBV2 and J is TRBJ1-5, with no clear D. V was cut by 6 bases and J by 1 base, with 7 bases left in between. CDR1 is SNHLY, CDR2 FYNNEI, per germline. CDR3 length: 13 amino acids. The CDR3 is CASSGESNQPQHF. CDR3 bases: TGTGCCAGCAGCGGCGAGAGCAATCAGCCCCAGCATTTT.

The J gene is TRBJ1-2, the V gene TRBV5-1; D is uncertain. The CDR3 has 15 residues. Germline loops: CDR1 SGHRS, CDR2 YFSETQ. V gave up 3 bases and J gave up 4 bases, with 16 bases separating them. The CDR3 spells CASSSTVSEIYGYTF. For the CDR3, the DNA is TGCGCCAGCAGCTCAACGGTATCGGAAATCTATGGCTACACCTTC.

The V and J genes are TRBV7-2 and TRBJ2-4; a possible D gene is TRBD2 (5 bases). V was pared by 2 bases and J by 7 bases, with 9 bases between. Germline lookup yields CDR1 SGHTA and CDR2 FQGNSA. The CDR3 length is 13 residues. CDR3 bases: TGTGCCAGCAGCTTATTCGGACTGAACATTCAGTACTTC. It is translated as CASSLFGLNIQYF.

The chain uses TRBV20-1 and TRBJ1-3, with unresolved D. The CDR3 sequence is 15 residues long. The V end lost 1 base, the J end lost 2 bases, and 12 bases lay between the germline ends. Germline CDR1 is DFQATT and CDR2 is SNEGSKA (reference sequence). The CDR3 DNA reads as TGCAGTGCTAGAGTTCCGGGAAGAGCTGGAAACACCATATATTTT. It encodes CSARVPGRAGNTIYF.

The chain combines TRBV12-5 with TRBJ1-1, with D unresolved. The CDR3 loop spans 16 amino acids. Trimming took off 2 bases at V and 3 bases at J, with 16 bases between the two ends. In germline, CDR1 is LGHNT, CDR2 FRNRAP. CDR3 coding DNA: TGTGCTAGTGGTTTGATCCTCGGACGGCGAGACACTGAAGCTTTCTTT. As protein: CASGLILGRRDTEAFF.

There are many counts of this clonotype. The chain uses TRBV12-3 or TRBV12-4 and TRBJ1-1; a possible D gene is TRBD1 (6 bases). This CDR3 spans 13 amino acids. V was pared by 6 bases and J by 6 bases, with 14 bases between. DNA of the CDR3: TGTGCCAGCAGACAGGGTACTTACGCTGAAGCTTTCTTT. This encodes CASRQGTYAEAFF.

Many counts were recorded for this clonotype. An end of the junction differs from the germline gene, which may be a read error. This chain joins TRBV5-1 and TRBJ2-7; D gene ambiguous. Germline loops: CDR1 SGHRS, CDR2 YFSETQ. The CDR3 has 12 residues. Here the CDR3 reads CASSLNSYEQYF. CDR3 nucleotides: TGTGCCAGCAGCTTGAACAGTTACGAGCAGTACTTC. Looking up the rest from reference TRBV5-1 and TRBJ2-7 gives the full variable domain: KAGVTQTPRYLIKTRGQQVTLSCSPISGHRSVSWYQQTPGQGLQFLFEYFSETQRNKGNFPGRFSGRQFSNSRSEMNVSTLELGDSALYLCASSLNSYEQYFGPGTRLTVT.

The chain couples TRBV20-1 to TRBJ2-7; 7 positions agree with TRBD2. Losses at the gene ends were 6 bases for V and 3 bases for J; bases not matched to a gene: 8. The CDR3 runs 13 residues. Germline V CDR1 and CDR2: DFQATT, SNEGSKA (reference sequence). The CDR3 is CSALWTGGYEQYF. CDR3 coding DNA: TGCAGTGCCCTTTGGACGGGGGGCTACGAGCAGTACTTC.

This clonotype occurred many times. The rearrangement uses TRBV15 and TRBJ1-5, with a weak D call TRBD1 (6 bases). CDR3 length: 16 amino acids. V dropped 1 base and J dropped 2 bases, with 12 bases sitting between them. The germline V gene has CDR1 LNHNV and CDR2 YYDKDF (reference sequence). CDR3 sequence reads: CATSRVLTGRNQPQHF. The DNA of the CDR3 is TGTGCCACCAGCAGAGTACTGACAGGCCGCAATCAGCCCCAGCATTTT.

Comments on this clonotype: One junction end disagrees with the germline gene, perhaps due to a read error. This chain joins TRBV7-9 and TRBJ2-7; TRBD2 aligns across 7 bases. Per the germline V gene, CDR1 is SEHNR and CDR2 is FQNEAQ (reference sequence). CDR3 length: 15 amino acids. CDR3 nucleotides: TGCGCCAGCAGCTTGGTAGCAGGGAGGGAGTACGAGCAGTACTTC. Protein: CASSLVAGREYEQYF. The variable domain in full, completed from reference TRBV7-9 and TRBJ2-7, reads DTGVSQNPRHKITKRGQNVTFRCDPISEHNRLYWYRQTLGQGPEFLTYFQNEAQLEKSRLLSDRFSAERPKGSFSTLEIQRTEQGDSAMYLCASSLVAGREYEQYFGPGTRLTVT.

This clonotype has more than one count but fewer than ten. CDR3 region: CASSWETGMNTEAFF. CDR3 DNA: TGTGCCAGCAGTTGGGAGACGGGTATGAACACTGAAGCTTTCTTT. The chain carries TRBV12-3 or TRBV12-4 and TRBJ1-1; no reliable D call. Trimming shortened V by 4 bases and J by 0 bases, and 12 bases separated the two germline ends. The length of the CDR3 is 15 residues.